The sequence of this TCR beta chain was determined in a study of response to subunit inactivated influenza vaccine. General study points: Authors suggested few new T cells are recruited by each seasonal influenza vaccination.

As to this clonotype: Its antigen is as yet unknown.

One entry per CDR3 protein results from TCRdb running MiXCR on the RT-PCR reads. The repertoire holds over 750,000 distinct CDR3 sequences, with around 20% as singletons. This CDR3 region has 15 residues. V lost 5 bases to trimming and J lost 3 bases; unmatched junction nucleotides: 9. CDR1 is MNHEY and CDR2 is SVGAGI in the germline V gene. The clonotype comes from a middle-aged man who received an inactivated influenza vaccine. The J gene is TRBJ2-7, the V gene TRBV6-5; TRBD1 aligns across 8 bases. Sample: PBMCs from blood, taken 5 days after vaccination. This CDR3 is CASSHGTGEYYEQYF. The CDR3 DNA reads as TGTGCCAGCAGTCACGGGACAGGAGAATACTACGAGCAGTACTTC.